The clone carrying this TCR beta chain was seen many times. This record comes from a study of T cells in Graves' hyperthyroidism and ophthalmopathy. Researchers took RNA transcripts and amplified the TCR beta CDR3 regions from them. The primer set for the first-round RT-PCR of the TCR CDR3 was HTBI. TCRdb reprocessed the multiplex PCR reads via MiXCR and lists one record per CDR3 protein. The sample yields approximately 870,000 distinct CDR3 sequences, 38% seen once. The CDR3 has 15 amino acids. Germline loops: CDR1 ENHRY, CDR2 SYGVKD. With 2 bases removed from V and 8 bases from J, the gap between germline ends came to 15 bases. No ophthalmopathy progression within 18 months constituted stable Graves' hyperthyroidism. Diagnosis rested on symptoms, serum thyroxine and TRAb, thyroid ultrasound, and orbital computed tomography.

Sequencing was performed on blood. The TCR comes from a man aged 18 to 29 with Graves' hyperthyroidism. The rearrangement joins TRBV10-3 to TRBJ1-4; D unresolved. CDR3 residues: CAISEARLIREKLFF. CDR3 coding DNA: TGTGCCATCAGTGAGGCCAGGTTAATAAGGGAAAAACTGTTTTTT.